Listed below are T cell receptor beta chains from one sample, sequenced in a study of blood T cell repertoires in COVID-19. Produced via immunoSEQ multiplex PCR; TCRdb's table is partial and in-frame only. The repertoire holds about 230,000 clones, with around 86% as singletons. Sequenced input: peripheral blood. These receptors originate from a man aged 50-60 years with COVID-19, enrolled during active disease. CDR3s include the opening cysteine and the closing phenylalanine or tryptophan. D genes are given only for firm matches. The listing skips clone size in some rows; elsewhere it reads once, few, many or a size class.

D,size,V,J,CDR3,DNA
TRBD2,.,TRBV19,TRBJ2-5,CASSIDRGLAGKETQYF,TGTGCCAGTAGTATAGATAGGGGGCTAGCGGGGAAGGAGACCCAGTACTTC
.,.,TRBV2,TRBJ2-7,CASSDGQGVYEQYF,TGTGCCAGCAGTGATGGTCAGGGTGTCTACGAGCAGTACTTC
.,.,TRBV2,TRBJ1-1,CASSGQPNTEAFF,TGTGCCAGCAGTGGACAGCCGAACACTGAAGCTTTCTTT
.,.,TRBV2,TRBJ2-5,CAQWVPGGRETQYF,TGTGCGCAATGGGTCCCGGGGGGCCGGGAGACCCAGTACTTC
TRBD1,once,TRBV5-6,TRBJ2-2,CASSLIHRGTGELFF,TGTGCCAGCAGCTTGATCCACAGGGGCACCGGGGAGCTGTTTTTT
TRBD1,.,TRBV7-9,TRBJ2-7,CASSGQGEQYF,TGTGCCAGCAGCGGACAGGGCGAGCAGTACTTC
.,.,TRBV23-1,TRBJ1-2,CASSQFADSDNYGYTF,TGCGCCAGCAGTCAATTCGCGGATTCTGATAACTATGGCTACACCTTC
.,.,TRBV18,TRBJ2-2,CASSPFRVSNTGELFF,TGTGCCAGTTCACCATTCAGGGTTTCGAACACCGGGGAGCTGTTTTTT
TRBD1,.,TRBV10-3,TRBJ1-5,CAISTGGPNQPQHF,TGTGCCATCAGTACAGGGGGCCCAAATCAGCCCCAGCATTTT
.,.,TRBV9,TRBJ2-7,CAPTGGPAYEQYF,TGTGCCCCGACCGGCGGTCCTGCCTACGAGCAGTACTTC
TRBD2,few,TRBV7-9,TRBJ2-7,CASNGGGSEEQYF,TGTGCCAGCAATGGCGGGGGGAGCGAAGAGCAGTACTTC
.,.,TRBV30,TRBJ2-7,CAWRAGLYEQYF,TGTGCCTGGAGAGCGGGCCTCTACGAGCAGTACTTC
.,few,TRBV7-2,TRBJ1-5,CASSPWANQPQHF,TGTGCCAGCAGCCCCTGGGCTAATCAGCCCCAGCATTTT
TRBD1,.,TRBV7-8,TRBJ2-2,CASRETGPRHTGELFF,TGTGCCAGCAGAGAGACAGGGCCGAGACATACCGGGGAGCTGTTTTTT
TRBD1,.,TRBV6-5,TRBJ1-1,CASSYSDRATEAFF,TGTGCCAGCAGTTACTCGGACAGGGCCACTGAAGCTTTCTTT
.,.,TRBV6-1,TRBJ2-1,CASSEGVLTGQFF,TGTGCCAGCAGTGAAGGCGTGTTGACAGGGCAGTTCTTC
TRBD2,.,TRBV2,TRBJ2-1,CASSELAGDNEQFF,TGTGCCAGCAGTGAATTAGCGGGAGACAATGAGCAGTTCTTC
.,.,TRBV18,TRBJ1-3,CASSPSVEGTSGNTIYF,TGTGCCAGCTCACCATCGGTGGAGGGTACCTCTGGAAACACCATATATTTT
TRBD2,.,TRBV28,TRBJ2-5,CASSPAGGPWLTQYF,TGTGCCAGCAGCCCCGCGGGGGGGCCGTGGTTGACCCAGTACTTC
.,once,TRBV3-1/TRBV3-2,TRBJ1-2,CASSNRVGYTF,TGTGCCAGCAGCAACAGGGTTGGCTACACCTTC
TRBD1,.,TRBV7-6,TRBJ1-4,CASSNPLGDRKGEKLFF,TGTGCCAGCAGCAACCCACTGGGGGACAGGAAAGGTGAAAAACTGTTTTTT
TRBD1,.,TRBV10-3,TRBJ1-6,CAISGPGQGAGSPLHF,TGTGCCATCAGTGGCCCCGGACAGGGGGCAGGTTCACCCCTCCACTTT
TRBD1,few,TRBV5-1,TRBJ2-7,CASSPGGTGAGEQYF,TGCGCCAGCAGCCCTGGAGGGACAGGGGCGGGGGAGCAGTACTTC